The 2 T cell receptor beta chains presented below share a single source sample, sequenced in a study of memory CD4+ T cells and cytomegalovirus serostatus. Profiling relied on immunoSEQ multiplex PCR, and the TCRdb table lists in-frame clones only, not all of them. This repertoire shows roughly 54,000 clones, just over 75% found once; its top ten account for 1.6%. Single viable CD3+CD4+CD8-CD45RO+ cells were sorted as the memory CD4+ T cells. Sequences were obtained from memory CD4+ T cells from blood. These TCRs come from an adult in good health and CMV-seronegative.

The count of this clone is one. The rearrangement links TRBV7-9 to TRBJ2-2; D not certain. Trimming took off 3 bases at V and 6 bases at J, with 8 bases between the two ends. The CDR3 has 13 amino acids. The V gene's germline CDR1 is SEHNR and CDR2 FQNEAQ (reference sequence). CDR3 sequence (DNA): TGTGCCAGCAGCTTCCGAAGATCCGGGGAGCTGTTTTTT. The encoded protein is CASSFRRSGELFF.

This clone occurred a few times. The rearrangement uses TRBV30 and TRBJ1-1; no clear D. V gave up 1 base and J gave up 4 bases, with 10 bases separating them. This CDR3 region has 13 residues. Germline V lookup: CDR1 GTSNPN, CDR2 SVGIG (reference sequence). The chain's CDR3 is CAWSGPGPTEAFF. For the CDR3, the DNA is TGTGCCTGGAGTGGCCCGGGTCCCACTGAAGCTTTCTTT. Variable domain in full (rest from reference TRBV30 and TRBJ1-1): SQTIHQWPATLVQPVGSPLSLECTVEGTSNPNLYWYRQAAGRGLQLLFYSVGIGQISSEVPQNLSASRPQDRQFILSSKKLLLSDSGFYLCAWSGPGPTEAFFGQGTRLTVV.